These 21 T cell receptor beta chains were sequenced from one sample in a study of T cell responses to AZD1222 COVID-19 vaccine. TCRdb's table, derived via immunoSEQ multiplex PCR, lists solely in-frame clones and lacks some. This table has around 200,000 clones, 88% appearing once. The source was peripheral blood, collected on day 0 of AZD1222 vaccination. These receptors were collected from an adult in good health.

Remarks on this clone: The sample contains more than one DNA sequence encoding this CDR3. This CDR3 reads CASSSGLLETQYF. The CDR3 nucleotides are TGTGCCAGCAGTTCGGGACTCTTGGAGACCCAGTACTTC. This sequence joins TRBV27 and TRBJ2-5; maybe TRBD2 (6 bases). The CDR3 sequence is 13 residues long. Germline values: CDR1 MNHEY, CDR2 SMNVEV (reference sequence). V lost 4 bases and J 5 bases, leaving 11 bases between the germline ends.

CDR3 bases: TGTGCCAGCAGCTTAGCGTCGGGGGCGGGTCAGCCCCAGCATTTT. Its translation: CASSLASGAGQPQHF. The gene calls are TRBV7-2 and TRBJ1-5; D might be TRBD1 (6 bases). The CDR3 has 15 amino acids. From germline, CDR1 is SGHTA and CDR2 FQGNSA. V lost 0 bases to trimming and J lost 6 bases, with 12 bases between them.

This clone was seen just once. The chain couples TRBV19 to TRBJ2-5; D may be TRBD1 or TRBD2 (6 bases each). Germline V gene data show CDR1 as LNHDA and CDR2 as SQIVND (reference sequence). The CDR3 contains 15 residues. V lost 5 bases and J lost 4, with 17 bases in between. The CDR3 DNA sequence: TGTGCCAGTAGTCTCTCGACCGGAGGGGGAGAGACCCAGTACTTC. It codes for CASSLSTGGGETQYF.

Concerning this clone itself: Other nucleotide sequences from this sample produce the same CDR3. V usage is TRBV18 and J usage is TRBJ1-1, with TRBD1 as a possible D gene (6 bases). Looked up from germline, CDR1 is KGHSH and CDR2 is LQKENI. Trimming stripped 5 bases from V and 1 base from J, with 8 bases between. The CDR3 loop spans 13 amino acids. CDR3 bases: TGTGCCAGCTCAGGACAGAAGAACACTGAAGCTTTCTTT. Protein: CASSGQKNTEAFF.

The rearrangement joins TRBV10-3 to TRBJ2-3; unclear D gene. This CDR3 contains 16 residues. With 0 bases removed from V and 2 bases from J, the gap between germline ends came to 12 bases. Germline V gene sequence: CDR1 ENHRY, CDR2 SYGVKD. This CDR3 is CAISESRPRFTDTQYF. The CDR3 DNA follows: TGTGCCATCAGTGAGTCGAGACCCAGATTCACAGATACGCAGTATTTT.

J is TRBJ1-2 and V is TRBV29-1; D uncertain. Trimming pared 4 bases from V and 0 bases from J, leaving 6 bases between. The germline gives CDR1 SQVTM, CDR2 ANQGSEA. This CDR3 region has 12 residues. For the CDR3, the DNA is TGCAGCGTTGCCGAGACTAACTATGGCTACACCTTC. Translated: CSVAETNYGYTF. The whole variable domain, remainder taken from reference TRBV29-1 and TRBJ1-2, is SAVISQKPSRDICQRGTSLTIQCQVDSQVTMMFWYRQQPGQSLTLIATANQGSEATYESGFVIDKFPISRPNLTFSTLTVSNMSPEDSSIYLCSVAETNYGYTFGSGTRLTVV.

In this sample, this clone turned up once. The V and J genes are TRBV19 and TRBJ1-2; D gene unclear. V lost 6 bases and J 3 bases, leaving 20 bases between the germline ends. Germline CDR1 is LNHDA and CDR2 is SQIVND (reference sequence). This CDR3 contains 16 residues. Written as DNA, the CDR3 is TGTGCCAGTAGCTTCAGAGTGGGCTCAACTTACTATGGCTACACCTTC. Translated: CASSFRVGSTYYGYTF.

The chain's CDR3 is CASSEASYRGLLEQYF. The DNA of the CDR3 is TGTGCCAGCAGTGAAGCAAGTTATAGGGGGCTCCTCGAGCAGTACTTC. The V and J genes are TRBV6-1 and TRBJ2-7, with 7 bases matching TRBD1. The trim removed 0 bases at V and 6 bases at J, leaving 11 bases unmatched. Germline V gives CDR1 MNHNS, CDR2 SASEGT. This CDR3 is built from 16 residues.

V gene TRBV6-1 combines with J gene TRBJ2-3; 7 bases are a match to TRBD2. The ends lost 3 bases at V and 3 bases at J; junction bases unmatched: 6. The germline V gene encodes CDR1 MNHNS and CDR2 SASEGT. The CDR3 loop spans 15 amino acids. The CDR3 spells CASSDAGVRTDTQYF. CDR3 DNA sequence: TGTGCCAGCAGTGACGCGGGAGTGAGAACAGATACGCAGTATTTT.

The chain joins TRBV4-2 to TRBJ1-2; weak D call: TRBD1 (6 bases). Germline CDR1 reads LGHNA; CDR2 reads YNFKEQ. Trimming cost V 0 bases and J 6 bases, with 14 bases left between them. The CDR3 consists of 15 residues. CDR3 nucleotide sequence: TGTGCCAGCAGCCAAGACAGGGGTTCGCGAGATGGCTACACCTTC. Translated, it gives CASSQDRGSRDGYTF.

The chain joins TRBV28 to TRBJ2-7; 10 bases align to TRBD1. V trimming: 7 bases; J trimming: 7 bases; junction bases outside the gene matches: 13. Germline CDR1 reads MDHEN; CDR2 reads SYDVKM. This CDR3 is 15 amino acids long. In DNA, the CDR3 is TGTGCCAGCAAACAACGGGACAGGGGAGTGGGTGAGCAGTACTTC. Translated: CASKQRDRGVGEQYF.

The rearrangement joins TRBV28 to TRBJ1-6; weak D call: TRBD1 (5 bases). The ends were cut back, 5 bases at V and 16 bases at J, with 15 bases in the middle. The CDR3 is made up of 12 amino acids. Germline lookup yields CDR1 MDHEN and CDR2 SYDVKM. For the CDR3, the DNA is TGTGCCAGCAGTCTAGGGACGGTCGCTCTCCACTTT. It is translated as CASSLGTVALHF.

This clone turned up a few times. The chain links TRBV6-6 to TRBJ2-1, with D maybe TRBD1 (5 bases). Deletions cut 5 bases from V and 5 bases from J, with 22 bases between. In germline, CDR1 is MNHNY, CDR2 SVGAGI (reference sequence). CDR3 length equals 17 residues. The CDR3 here is CASSPSPLGAANNEQFF. DNA for the CDR3: TGTGCCAGCAGTCCTTCCCCTCTAGGGGCGGCGAACAATGAGCAGTTCTTC.

This clone was seen a handful of times. The chain recombines TRBV27 with TRBJ1-2; unclear D gene. The CDR3 contains 11 residues. V lost 4 bases, J lost 4 bases, and 4 bases lay in between. Per germline, CDR1 MNHEY and CDR2 SMNVEV (reference sequence). The CDR3 nucleotides are TGTGCCAGCAGTTACTCCTATGGCTACACCTTC. Its protein is CASSYSYGYTF.

V and J are TRBV10-2 and TRBJ2-1; D remains ambiguous. With 3 bases removed from V and 8 bases from J, the gap between germline ends came to 8 bases. CDR3 length equals 12 residues. CDR1 and CDR2 (germline): WSHSY, SAAADI. For the CDR3, the DNA is TGCGCCAGCAGTGAACTAAGGGATGAGCAGTTCTTC. Its protein is CASSELRDEQFF.

This rearrangement joins TRBV6-6 to TRBJ2-5; the D gene is possibly TRBD2 (6 bases). The V end was cut by 6 bases, the J end by 2 bases, with 13 bases between. This CDR3 has 14 residues. Germline V gene sequence: CDR1 MNHNY, CDR2 SVGAGI (reference sequence). The CDR3 spells CASSPVGTQETQYF. CDR3 coding DNA: TGTGCCAGCAGCCCCGTGGGGACTCAAGAGACCCAGTACTTC.

This chain links TRBV11-3 with TRBJ1-6; 7 positions match TRBD1. The germline gives CDR1 SGHNT, CDR2 YENEEA. The CDR3 is 13 residues long. The ends lost 5 bases at V and 10 bases at J; junction bases unmatched: 5. The CDR3 nucleotides are TGTGCCAGCAGCCCCGGGACAGAGTCACCCCTCCACTTT. Translating gives CASSPGTESPLHF.

The rearrangement uses TRBV6-5 and TRBJ2-3; no reliable D call. The CDR3 sequence is 14 residues long. The germline V and J ends were trimmed by 8 bases and 0 bases, with 12 bases remaining between them. Germline CDR1 is MNHEY and CDR2 is SVGAGI. CDR3 protein: CASGAILSTDTQYF. DNA of the CDR3: TGTGCCAGCGGAGCCATCCTGAGCACAGATACGCAGTATTTT.

The chain has TRBV5-4 and TRBJ1-1; 9 bases are shared with TRBD1. The CDR3 extends over 14 amino acids. Germline loops: CDR1 SGHNT, CDR2 YYREEE (reference sequence). V lost 2 bases to trimming and J lost 2 bases; unmatched junction nucleotides: 1. This CDR3 reads CASSLTGGNTEAFF. The CDR3 DNA follows: TGTGCCAGCAGCTTAACAGGGGGCAACACTGAAGCTTTCTTT.

The rearrangement joins TRBV7-3 to TRBJ2-1; D unclear. Between the trimmed V and J ends, which lost 6 bases and 9 bases, there was a span of 12 bases. The CDR3 extends over 12 amino acids. Germline assignment: CDR1 SGHTA and CDR2 FQGTGA. CDR3 in amino acids: CASSQVVGEQFF. The DNA of the CDR3 is TGTGCCAGCAGTCAGGTGGTTGGTGAGCAGTTCTTC.

The V gene is TRBV11-2, the J gene TRBJ2-7, with D perhaps matching TRBD1 (6 bases). Germline-derived CDR1 and CDR2 are SGHAT and FQNNGV. Trimming cost V 4 bases and J 3 bases, with 10 bases left between them. The CDR3 extends over 13 amino acids. The CDR3 here is CASSWQQGYEQYF. The CDR3 DNA reads as TGTGCCAGCAGCTGGCAACAGGGCTACGAGCAGTACTTC. Together with reference TRBV11-2 and TRBJ2-7, the CDR3 gives the full variable domain: EAGVAQSPRYKIIEKRQSVAFWCNPISGHATLYWYQQILGQGPKLLIQFQNNGVVDDSQLPKDRFSAERLKGVDSTLKIQPAKLEDSAVYLCASSWQQGYEQYFGPGTRLTVT.